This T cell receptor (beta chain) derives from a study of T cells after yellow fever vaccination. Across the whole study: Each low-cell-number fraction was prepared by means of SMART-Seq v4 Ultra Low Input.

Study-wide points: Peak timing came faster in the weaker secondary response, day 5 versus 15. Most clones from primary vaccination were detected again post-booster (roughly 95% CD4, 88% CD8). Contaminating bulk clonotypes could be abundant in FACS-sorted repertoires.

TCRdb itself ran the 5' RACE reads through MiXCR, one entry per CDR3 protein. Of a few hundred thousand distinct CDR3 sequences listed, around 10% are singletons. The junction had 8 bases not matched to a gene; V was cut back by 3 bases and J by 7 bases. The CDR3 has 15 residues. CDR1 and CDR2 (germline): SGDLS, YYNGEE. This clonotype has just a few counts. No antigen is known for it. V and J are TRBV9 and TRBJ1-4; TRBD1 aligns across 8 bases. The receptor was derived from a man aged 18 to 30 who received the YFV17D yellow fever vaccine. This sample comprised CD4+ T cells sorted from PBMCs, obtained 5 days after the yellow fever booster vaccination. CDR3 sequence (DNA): TGTGCCAGCAGCGGCGTAGGACAGGGAGGTGAAAAACTGTTTTTT. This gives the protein CASSGVGQGGEKLFF.